The 29 T cell receptor beta chains listed next were all sequenced from one sample in a study of blood T cell repertoires in COVID-19. Sequencing used immunoSEQ multiplex PCR; TCRdb keeps in-frame clones, though not all of them. The data hold under 150,000 clones, with under 90% observed a single time. The sample taken for sequencing was peripheral blood. These receptors were collected from a woman in her fifties or sixties with active or convalescent COVID-19.

In this sample, this clone turned up a few times. The chain carries TRBV28 and TRBJ1-2, with TRBD1 matching over 7 bases. Looked up from germline, CDR1 is MDHEN and CDR2 is SYDVKM. The J segment lost 4 bases and the V segment lost 7 bases, leaving 9 bases of the junction unmatched. The CDR3 is made up of 14 amino acids. CDR3 sequence reads: CASNSPGGSYGYTF. In DNA form, the CDR3 reads TGTGCCAGCAACTCCCCAGGGGGAAGCTATGGCTACACCTTC.

The V and J genes are TRBV19 and TRBJ2-7; a weak D match, TRBD2 (6 bases). V was cut by 1 base and J by 0 bases, with 34 bases left in between. Germline assignment: CDR1 LNHDA and CDR2 SQIVND (reference sequence). The CDR3 contains 23 residues. The CDR3 nucleotides read TGTGCCAGTAGTATAGCCCCCTTCGAGAGAGGACCCCCGACTAGACTAATCTCCTACGAGCAGTACTTC. Protein sequence: CASSIAPFERGPPTRLISYEQYF.

This clone appeared a few times. V gene TRBV7-8 combines with J gene TRBJ1-3; 7 bases are a match to TRBD1. The length of the CDR3 is 16 residues. The junction had 3 bases not matched to a gene; V was cut back by 1 base and J by 0 bases. In germline, CDR1 is SGHVS, CDR2 FQNEAQ. The CDR3 loop reads CASSLDRGRSGNTIYF. The CDR3 DNA reads as TGTGCCAGCAGCTTAGACAGGGGCCGCTCTGGAAACACCATATATTTT. Full variable domain (rest looked up from reference TRBV7-8 and TRBJ1-3): GAGVSQSPRYKVAKRGQDVALRCDPISGHVSLFWYQQALGQGPEFLTYFQNEAQLDKSGLPSDRFFAERPEGSVSTLKIQRTQQEDSAVYLCASSLDRGRSGNTIYFGEGSWLTVV.

The chain joins TRBV6-1 to TRBJ1-5, with 9 nucleotides matching TRBD1. Trimming took 3 bases from V and 7 from J; bases not matched to a gene: 7. The germline gives CDR1 MNHNS, CDR2 SASEGT. The CDR3 contains 15 residues. CDR3 loop: CASSETTGGSQPQHF. CDR3 DNA: TGTGCCAGCAGTGAGACGACAGGGGGGTCGCAGCCCCAGCATTTT.

The genes are TRBV5-1 and TRBJ2-5, with 10 bases aligning to TRBD2. Germline CDR1 SGHRS, CDR2 YFSETQ. CDR3 length equals 15 residues. J was trimmed by 4 bases and V by 2 bases; bases with no gene match: 5. The CDR3 loop is CASSLAGGPGETQYF. CDR3 sequence (DNA): TGCGCCAGCAGCTTAGCGGGGGGGCCGGGAGAGACCCAGTACTTC.

This rearrangement joins TRBV24-1 to TRBJ1-4; D possibly corresponds to TRBD1 (5 bases). V lost 4 bases to trimming and J lost 8 bases, with 19 bases between them. The CDR3 has 16 residues. The germline V gene encodes CDR1 KGHDR and CDR2 SFDVKD. The CDR3 region has the DNA TGTGCCACCAGTGACCCTCGCGGGGGAGACTACGAAAAACTGTTTTTT. This sequence encodes CATSDPRGGDYEKLFF.

This clone was observed a few times. V is TRBV19 and J is TRBJ1-1; D may be TRBD1 (6 bases). V was clipped by 6 bases and J by 0 bases, with 14 bases between them. Germline lookup yields CDR1 LNHDA and CDR2 SQIVND (reference sequence). This CDR3 is built from 15 residues. CDR3 nucleotide sequence: TGTGCCAGTAGGAACAGGGCTTTAATGAACACTGAAGCTTTCTTT. It specifies CASRNRALMNTEAFF. The full variable domain, completed using reference TRBV19 and TRBJ1-1, is DGGITQSPKYLFRKEGQNVTLSCEQNLNHDAMYWYRQDPGQGLRLIYYSQIVNDFQKGDIAEGYSVSREKKESFPLTVTSAQKNPTAFYLCASRNRALMNTEAFFGQGTRLTVV.

The V call is TRBV5-4, the J call TRBJ2-3, with D perhaps TRBD2 (5 bases). CDR1 SGHNT and CDR2 YYREEE come from the germline V gene (reference sequence). The CDR3 has 16 amino acids. V lost 2 bases and J lost 3, with 16 bases in between. As DNA, the CDR3 is TGTGCCAGCAGCTTTCCCCCGGGGATGGGAACAGATACGCAGTATTTT. Protein sequence: CASSFPPGMGTDTQYF.

This clone was counted a single time. The chain uses TRBV28 and TRBJ2-7, with a weak D call TRBD2 (6 bases). Germline CDR1 reads MDHEN; CDR2 reads SYDVKM. Deletions cut 6 bases from V and 2 bases from J, with 14 bases between. The CDR3 consists of 14 residues. CDR3 coding DNA: TGTGCCAGCAGCCTAAGCGGGTTTGCCTACGAGCAGTACTTC. Residues: CASSLSGFAYEQYF.

The gene calls are TRBV29-1 and TRBJ1-2, with D unresolved. V was pared by 3 bases and J by 8 bases, with 16 bases between. CDR3 length: 13 amino acids. In germline, CDR1 is SQVTM, CDR2 ANQGSEA. This CDR3 is CSVDAVDGYGYTF. CDR3 DNA: TGCAGCGTTGATGCGGTCGACGGTTACGGCTACACCTTC. The complete variable domain, with remaining parts taken from reference TRBV29-1 and TRBJ1-2, reads SAVISQKPSRDICQRGTSLTIQCQVDSQVTMMFWYRQQPGQSLTLIATANQGSEATYESGFVIDKFPISRPNLTFSTLTVSNMSPEDSSIYLCSVDAVDGYGYTFGSGTRLTVV.

V usage is TRBV27 and J usage is TRBJ1-2, with D possibly TRBD1 on 5 matching bases. CDR3 size: 15 residues. In germline, CDR1 is MNHEY, CDR2 SMNVEV (reference sequence). Trimming cost V 6 bases and J 3 bases, with 17 bases left between them. The chain's CDR3 is CASSRGGDTYYGYTF. The DNA of the CDR3 is TGTGCCAGCAGCCGGGGGGGAGACACGTACTATGGCTACACCTTC.

CDR3 sequence reads: CASGSGSGSYDTQYF. The DNA for the CDR3 is TGTGCCAGCGGTTCCGGGAGCGGCTCATACGATACGCAGTATTTT. The gene calls are TRBV28 and TRBJ2-3; a weak D match, TRBD2 (6 bases). The germline V gene has CDR1 MDHEN and CDR2 SYDVKM. Trimming removed 8 bases from V and 6 bases from J, with 21 bases in between. This CDR3 comprises 15 residues. Looking up the rest from reference TRBV28 and TRBJ2-3 gives the full variable domain: DVKVTQSSRYLVKRTGEKVFLECVQDMDHENMFWYRQDPGLGLRLIYFSYDVKMKEKGDIPEGYSVSREKKERFSLILESASTNQTSMYLCASGSGSGSYDTQYFGPGTRLTVL.

The chain has TRBV9 and TRBJ1-1; 9 bases fit TRBD1. Trimming cost V 5 bases and J 0 bases; bases outside gene matches: 20. The CDR3 runs 20 residues. Germline lookup yields CDR1 SGDLS and CDR2 YYNGEE. CDR3 nucleotides: TGTGCCAGCAGTAGGGGACAGGGTACAGGTGGCTACCGTTTGAACACTGAAGCTTTCTTT. Amino acids: CASSRGQGTGGYRLNTEAFF.

This clone was seen a few times. The chain links TRBV4-1 to TRBJ2-7; D perhaps matches TRBD1 (5 bases). Germline lookup yields CDR1 MGHRA and CDR2 YSYEKL. Trimming shortened V by 0 bases and J by 3 bases, and 12 bases separated the two germline ends. CDR3 length equals 15 residues. The CDR3 region is CASSQEVRGHYEQYF. The CDR3 DNA sequence: TGCGCCAGCAGCCAAGAGGTGCGCGGACACTACGAGCAGTACTTC.

J is TRBJ2-1 and V is TRBV6-6; 8 nucleotides agree with TRBD2. J gave up 0 bases and V 4 bases, and 5 bases lay outside the gene matches. CDR1 and CDR2 (germline): MNHNY, SVGAGI (reference sequence). This CDR3 has 16 amino acids. This CDR3 reads CASSSSGPNSYNEQFF. For the CDR3, the DNA is TGTGCCAGCAGTTCTAGCGGGCCTAACTCCTACAATGAGCAGTTCTTC.

The chain has TRBV4-2 and TRBJ2-7; the D gene is possibly TRBD1 (5 bases). The CDR3 consists of 16 residues. The germline gives CDR1 LGHNA, CDR2 YNFKEQ. V lost 0 bases and J 1 base, leaving 13 bases between the germline ends. CDR3 in amino acids: CASSQDSYTGSYEQYF. The CDR3 DNA reads TGTGCCAGCAGCCAAGATTCTTATACAGGTTCCTACGAGCAGTACTTC.

The chain employs TRBV19 and TRBJ1-1; no clear D. Looked up from germline, CDR1 is LNHDA and CDR2 is SQIVND (reference sequence). Trimming took 3 bases from V and 1 from J, leaving 6 bases between them. The CDR3 is 13 residues long. This CDR3 is CASSINRNTEAFF. The CDR3 nucleotides are TGTGCCAGTAGTATTAACAGGAACACTGAAGCTTTCTTT.

V and J are TRBV7-9 and TRBJ1-1; D uncertain. The V gene's germline CDR1 is SEHNR and CDR2 FQNEAQ (reference sequence). The CDR3 runs 14 residues. The germline V and J ends were trimmed by 6 bases and 0 bases, with 11 bases remaining between them. This chain's CDR3 is CASSLESMNTEAFF. The CDR3 DNA reads as TGTGCCAGCAGTCTCGAATCTATGAACACTGAAGCTTTCTTT.

J is TRBJ2-3 and V is TRBV25-1; perhaps TRBD1 as D (5 bases). Germline CDR1 and CDR2: MGHDK and SYGVNS. The CDR3 loop spans 12 amino acids. The V end was cut by 6 bases, the J end by 6 bases, with 10 bases between. The CDR3 sequence: CASRAAGDTQYF. DNA of the CDR3: TGTGCCAGCAGGGCGGCAGGGGATACGCAGTATTTT.

The table lists this clone with a few counts. The chain has TRBV28 and TRBJ2-1; unclear D gene. V was clipped by 3 bases and J by 0 bases, with 6 bases between them. The CDR3 is 14 amino acids. Per the germline V gene, CDR1 is MDHEN and CDR2 is SYDVKM. The CDR3 DNA reads TGTGCCAGCAGTTTCCCGAGCTCCTACAATGAGCAGTTCTTC. Amino acids: CASSFPSSYNEQFF. The full variable domain, in which reference TRBV28 and TRBJ2-1 provide the parts outside the CDR3, is DVKVTQSSRYLVKRTGEKVFLECVQDMDHENMFWYRQDPGLGLRLIYFSYDVKMKEKGDIPEGYSVSREKKERFSLILESASTNQTSMYLCASSFPSSYNEQFFGPGTRLTVL.

The chain joins TRBV19 to TRBJ1-6; the D is unclear. The ends were cut back, 3 bases at V and 8 bases at J, with 11 bases in the middle. The CDR3 length is 14 residues. Germline lookup yields CDR1 LNHDA and CDR2 SQIVND (reference sequence). In DNA, the CDR3 is TGTGCCAGTAGTATCTCGGGTCCCGATTCACCCCTCCACTTT. Amino acid sequence: CASSISGPDSPLHF.

V usage is TRBV6-1 and J usage is TRBJ2-7; TRBD1 matches 9 bases. The CDR3 covers 13 residues. The germline V gene has CDR1 MNHNS and CDR2 SASEGT. V was clipped by 2 bases and J by 6 bases; unmatched bases: 2. As DNA, the CDR3 is TGTGCCAGCAGTGAAACAGGGGGCGTCGAGCAGTACTTC. This codes for CASSETGGVEQYF.

This clone showed up just once. J is TRBJ2-5 and V is TRBV28; 12 bases fit TRBD2. The V segment lost 6 bases and the J segment 4 bases; nucleotides outside the gene matches: 6. This CDR3 has 15 residues. In germline, CDR1 is MDHEN, CDR2 SYDVKM. The CDR3 DNA reads as TGTGCCAGCAGCACATTGACTAGCGGGAGAGAGACCCAGTACTTC. Translated: CASSTLTSGRETQYF. The entire variable domain, with the rest obtained from reference TRBV28 and TRBJ2-5, is as follows: DVKVTQSSRYLVKRTGEKVFLECVQDMDHENMFWYRQDPGLGLRLIYFSYDVKMKEKGDIPEGYSVSREKKERFSLILESASTNQTSMYLCASSTLTSGRETQYFGPGTRLLVL.

This clone was found once. The V and J genes are TRBV3-1 (or the pseudogene TRBV3-2) and TRBJ2-1, with TRBD1 identical over 8 bases. V lost 0 bases to trimming and J lost 7 bases; unmatched junction nucleotides: 5. The V gene's germline CDR1 is LGHDT and CDR2 YNNKEL (reference sequence). CDR3 size: 15 residues. CDR3 in amino acids: CASSQDRQGANEQFF. The CDR3 DNA sequence: TGTGCCAGCAGCCAAGATCGTCAGGGGGCTAATGAGCAGTTCTTC.

This rearrangement joins TRBV7-2 to TRBJ2-2, with TRBD2 identical over 9 bases. V lost 2 bases, J lost 3 bases, and 4 bases stayed unmatched. The CDR3 spans 16 residues. Per germline, CDR1 SGHTA and CDR2 FQGNSA. CDR3 coding DNA: TGTGCCAGCAGCTTAAAGCTAGCGGGGTACACCGGGGAGCTGTTTTTT. Residues: CASSLKLAGYTGELFF.

The DNA of the CDR3 is TGTGCCAGCTCACTGGGGACAGGGGGCTGGGAAACTGAAGCTTTCTTT. This sequence encodes CASSLGTGGWETEAFF. The chain recombines TRBV18 with TRBJ1-1; 12 bases fit TRBD1. CDR1 is KGHSH, CDR2 LQKENI, per germline. There are 16 residues in the CDR3. V trimming: 4 bases; J trimming: 5 bases; junction bases outside the gene matches: 8.

V gene TRBV6-5 combines with J gene TRBJ2-5; D possibly corresponds to TRBD1 (6 bases). Germline V gene data show CDR1 as MNHEY and CDR2 as SVGAGI. The V gene lost 6 bases and the J gene lost 3 bases, with 11 bases spanning the gap. This CDR3 spans 13 amino acids. CDR3 sequence reads: CASRRGSKETQYF. The CDR3 region has the DNA TGTGCCAGCAGAAGGGGGAGCAAAGAGACCCAGTACTTC.

The V call is TRBV27, the J call TRBJ2-3; 9 bases line up with TRBD2. Germline-derived CDR1 and CDR2 are MNHEY and SMNVEV (reference sequence). Trimming took 0 bases from V and 1 from J; bases not matched to a gene: 8. CDR3 size: 18 residues. CDR3 loop: CASSLSGLANSRTDTQYF. In nucleotides, the CDR3 is TGTGCCAGCAGTTTATCCGGACTAGCGAACTCTCGCACAGATACGCAGTATTTT.

This clone appeared a few times. V is TRBV5-1 and J is TRBJ1-2, with TRBD1 identical over 9 bases. Trimming at V came to 0 bases and at J to 4 bases, leaving 7 bases not matched to a gene. The CDR3 extends over 16 amino acids. Germline loops: CDR1 SGHRS, CDR2 YFSETQ. CDR3: CASSLAPGQGLYGYTF. The DNA of the CDR3 is TGCGCCAGCAGCTTGGCCCCGGGACAGGGCCTCTATGGCTACACCTTC.